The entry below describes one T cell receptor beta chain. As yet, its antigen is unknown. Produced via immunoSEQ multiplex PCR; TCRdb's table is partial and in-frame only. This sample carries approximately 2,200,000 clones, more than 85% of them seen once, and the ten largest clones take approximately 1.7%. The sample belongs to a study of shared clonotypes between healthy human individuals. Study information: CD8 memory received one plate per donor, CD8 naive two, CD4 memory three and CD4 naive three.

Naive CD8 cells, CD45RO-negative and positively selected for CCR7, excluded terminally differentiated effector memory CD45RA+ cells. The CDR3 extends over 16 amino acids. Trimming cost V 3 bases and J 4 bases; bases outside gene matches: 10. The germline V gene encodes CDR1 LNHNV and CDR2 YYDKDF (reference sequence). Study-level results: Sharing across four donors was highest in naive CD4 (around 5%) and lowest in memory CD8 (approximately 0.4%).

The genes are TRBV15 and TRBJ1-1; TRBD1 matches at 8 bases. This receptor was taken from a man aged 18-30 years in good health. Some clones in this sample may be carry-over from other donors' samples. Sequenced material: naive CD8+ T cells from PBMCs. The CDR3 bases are TGTGCCACCAGCAGCCGGGACAGGAGGAAGGGCACTGAAGCTTTCTTT. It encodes CATSSRDRRKGTEAFF.